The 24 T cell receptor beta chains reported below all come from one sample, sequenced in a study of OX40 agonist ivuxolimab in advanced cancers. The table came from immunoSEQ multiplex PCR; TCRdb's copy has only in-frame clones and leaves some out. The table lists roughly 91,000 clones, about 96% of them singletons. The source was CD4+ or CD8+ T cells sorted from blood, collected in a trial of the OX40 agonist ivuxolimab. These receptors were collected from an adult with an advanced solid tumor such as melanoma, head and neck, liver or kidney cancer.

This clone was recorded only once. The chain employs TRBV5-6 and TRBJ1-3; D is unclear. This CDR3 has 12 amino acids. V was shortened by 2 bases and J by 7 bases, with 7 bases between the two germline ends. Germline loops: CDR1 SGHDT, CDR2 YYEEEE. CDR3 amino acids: CASSLLGNTIYF. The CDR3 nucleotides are TGTGCCAGCAGCTTATTGGGTAACACCATATATTTT.

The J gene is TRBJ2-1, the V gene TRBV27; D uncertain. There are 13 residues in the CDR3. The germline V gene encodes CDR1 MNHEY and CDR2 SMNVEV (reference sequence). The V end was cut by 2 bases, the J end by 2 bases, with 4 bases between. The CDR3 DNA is TGTGCCAGCAGTTTAAAGGCCTACAATGAGCAGTTCTTC. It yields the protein CASSLKAYNEQFF.

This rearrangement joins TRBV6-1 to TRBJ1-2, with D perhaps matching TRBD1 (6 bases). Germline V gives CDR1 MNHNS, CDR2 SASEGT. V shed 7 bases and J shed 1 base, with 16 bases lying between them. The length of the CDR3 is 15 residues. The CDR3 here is CASKTLPGDNYGYTF. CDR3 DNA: TGTGCCAGCAAAACACTTCCAGGGGATAACTATGGCTACACCTTC.

The CDR3 nucleotides read TGTGCCAGCAGTTTGAATAGACCCACAGATACGCAGTATTTT. This translates into CASSLNRPTDTQYF. The gene calls are TRBV6-5 and TRBJ2-3; D ambiguous. V gave up 4 bases and J gave up 2 bases, with 10 bases separating them. The CDR3 runs 14 residues. The germline V gene has CDR1 MNHEY and CDR2 SVGAGI.

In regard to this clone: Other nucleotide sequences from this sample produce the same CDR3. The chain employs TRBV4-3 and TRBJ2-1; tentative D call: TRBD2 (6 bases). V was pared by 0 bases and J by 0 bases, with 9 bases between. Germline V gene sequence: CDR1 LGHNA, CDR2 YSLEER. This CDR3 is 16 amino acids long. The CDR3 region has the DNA TGCGCCAGCAGCCAAGATGGGGGGAGCTCCTACAATGAGCAGTTCTTC. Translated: CASSQDGGSSYNEQFF.

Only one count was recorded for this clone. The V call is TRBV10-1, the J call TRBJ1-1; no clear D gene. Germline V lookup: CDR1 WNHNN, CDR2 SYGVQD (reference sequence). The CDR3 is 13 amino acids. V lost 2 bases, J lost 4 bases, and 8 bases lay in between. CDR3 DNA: TGCGCCAGCAGTGAGACCGGGTTCACTGAAGCTTTCTTT. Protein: CASSETGFTEAFF.

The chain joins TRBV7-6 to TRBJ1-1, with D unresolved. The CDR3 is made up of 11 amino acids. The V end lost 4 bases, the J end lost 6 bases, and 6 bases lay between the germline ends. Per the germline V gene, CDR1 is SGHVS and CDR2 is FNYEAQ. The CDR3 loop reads CASSSSAEAFF. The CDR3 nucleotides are TGTGCCAGCAGCTCAAGCGCTGAAGCTTTCTTT.

The CDR3 spells CASSPGNTEAFF. The CDR3 DNA is TGTGCCAGCAGCCCAGGGAACACTGAAGCTTTCTTT. The chain couples TRBV2 to TRBJ1-1; D gene ambiguous. Germline lookup yields CDR1 SNHLY and CDR2 FYNNEI. The germline V and J ends were trimmed by 6 bases and 1 base, with 6 bases remaining between them. The CDR3 spans 12 residues.

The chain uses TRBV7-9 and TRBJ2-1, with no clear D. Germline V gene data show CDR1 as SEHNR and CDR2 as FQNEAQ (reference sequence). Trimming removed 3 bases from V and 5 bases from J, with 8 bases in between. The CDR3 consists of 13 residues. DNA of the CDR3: TGTGCCAGCAGCTTGTACTCGAACAATGAGCAGTTCTTC. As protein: CASSLYSNNEQFF.

The DNA for the CDR3 is TGTGCCAGTAGTATAGGGGGGGCGGGCACTGAAGCTTTCTTT. It encodes CASSIGGAGTEAFF. J is TRBJ1-1 and V is TRBV19; maybe TRBD1 (6 bases). This CDR3 comprises 14 residues. V lost 1 base and J 4 bases, leaving 10 bases between the germline ends. Germline assignment: CDR1 LNHDA and CDR2 SQIVND (reference sequence).

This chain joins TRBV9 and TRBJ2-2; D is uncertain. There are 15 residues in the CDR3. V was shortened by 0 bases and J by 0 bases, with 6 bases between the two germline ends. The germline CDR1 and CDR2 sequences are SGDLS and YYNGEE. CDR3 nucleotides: TGTGCCAGCAGCGTAGGACCATCGAACACCGGGGAGCTGTTTTTT. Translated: CASSVGPSNTGELFF. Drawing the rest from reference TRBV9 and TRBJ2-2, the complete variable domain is DSGVTQTPKHLITATGQRVTLRCSPRSGDLSVYWYQQSLDQGLQFLIQYYNGEERAKGNILERFSAQQFPDLHSELNLSSLELGDSALYFCASSVGPSNTGELFFGEGSRLTVL.

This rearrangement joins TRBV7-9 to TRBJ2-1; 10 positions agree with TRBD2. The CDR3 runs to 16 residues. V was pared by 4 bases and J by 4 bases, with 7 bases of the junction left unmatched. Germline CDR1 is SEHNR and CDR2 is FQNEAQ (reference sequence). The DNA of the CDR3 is TGTGCCAGCAGCTCCCTAGCGGGGGCCCGATACAATGAGCAGTTCTTC. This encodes CASSSLAGARYNEQFF.

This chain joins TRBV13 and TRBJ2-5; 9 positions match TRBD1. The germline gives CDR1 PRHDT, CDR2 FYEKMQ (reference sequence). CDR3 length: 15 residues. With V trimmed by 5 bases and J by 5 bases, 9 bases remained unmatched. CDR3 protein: CASSNRGLRGETQYF. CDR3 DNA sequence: TGTGCCAGCAGCAACAGGGGGCTGAGAGGGGAGACCCAGTACTTC.

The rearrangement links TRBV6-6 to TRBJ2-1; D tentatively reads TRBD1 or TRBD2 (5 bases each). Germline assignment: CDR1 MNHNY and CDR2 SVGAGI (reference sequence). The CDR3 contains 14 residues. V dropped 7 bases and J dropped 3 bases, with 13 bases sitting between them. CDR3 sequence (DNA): TGTGCCAGCACTGGGGGAGAGTTCTACAATGAGCAGTTCTTC. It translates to CASTGGEFYNEQFF.

CDR3 sequence (DNA): TGTGCCAGCAGCTGGGGACTCTCCTACGAGCAGTACTTC. Translated, it gives CASSWGLSYEQYF. The chain recombines TRBV7-9 with TRBJ2-7, with TRBD2 as a possible D gene (6 bases). The CDR3 is made up of 13 amino acids. CDR1 is SEHNR, CDR2 FQNEAQ, per germline (reference sequence). The ends were cut back, 4 bases at V and 0 bases at J, with 7 bases in the middle.

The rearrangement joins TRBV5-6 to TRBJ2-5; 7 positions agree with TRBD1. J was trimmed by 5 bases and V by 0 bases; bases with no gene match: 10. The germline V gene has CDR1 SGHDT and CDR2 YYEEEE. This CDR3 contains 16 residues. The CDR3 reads CASSLAWTGNLETQYF. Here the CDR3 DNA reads TGTGCCAGCAGCTTGGCTTGGACAGGCAACCTGGAGACCCAGTACTTC.

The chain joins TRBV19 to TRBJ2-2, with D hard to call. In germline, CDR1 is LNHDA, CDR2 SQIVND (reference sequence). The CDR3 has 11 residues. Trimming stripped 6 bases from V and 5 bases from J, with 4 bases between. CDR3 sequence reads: CASRGTGELFF. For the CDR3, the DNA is TGTGCCAGTAGGGGAACCGGGGAGCTGTTTTTT.

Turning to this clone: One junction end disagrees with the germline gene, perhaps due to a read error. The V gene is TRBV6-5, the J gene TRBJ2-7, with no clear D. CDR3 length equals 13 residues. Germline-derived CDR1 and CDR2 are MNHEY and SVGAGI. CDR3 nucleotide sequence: TGTGCCATCAGTGAGATAAACTCCTACGAGCAGTACTTC. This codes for CAISEINSYEQYF.

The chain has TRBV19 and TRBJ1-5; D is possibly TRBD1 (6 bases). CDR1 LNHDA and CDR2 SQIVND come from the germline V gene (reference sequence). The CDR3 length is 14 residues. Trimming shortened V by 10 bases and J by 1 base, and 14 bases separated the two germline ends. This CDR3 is CATRGGASNQPQHF. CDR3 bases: TGTGCCACTCGGGGGGGGGCCAGCAATCAGCCCCAGCATTTT.

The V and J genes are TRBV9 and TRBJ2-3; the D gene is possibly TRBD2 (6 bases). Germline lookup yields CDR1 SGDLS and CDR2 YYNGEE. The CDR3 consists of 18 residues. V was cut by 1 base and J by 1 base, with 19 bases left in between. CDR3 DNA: TGTGCCAGCAGCGTAAATGTGATGGAGGGCCGGGGCACAGATACGCAGTATTTT. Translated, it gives CASSVNVMEGRGTDTQYF.

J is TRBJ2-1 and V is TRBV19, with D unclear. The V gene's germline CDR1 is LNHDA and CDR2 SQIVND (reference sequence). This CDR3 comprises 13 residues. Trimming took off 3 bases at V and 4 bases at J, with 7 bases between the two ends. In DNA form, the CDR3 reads TGTGCCAGTAGTATGACATATTACAATGAGCAGTTCTTC. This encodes CASSMTYYNEQFF.

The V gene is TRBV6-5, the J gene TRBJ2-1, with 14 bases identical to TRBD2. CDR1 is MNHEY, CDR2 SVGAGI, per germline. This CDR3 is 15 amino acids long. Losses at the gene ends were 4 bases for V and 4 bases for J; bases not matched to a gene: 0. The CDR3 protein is CASSWTSGGYNEQFF. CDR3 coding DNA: TGTGCCAGCAGTTGGACTAGCGGGGGGTACAATGAGCAGTTCTTC.

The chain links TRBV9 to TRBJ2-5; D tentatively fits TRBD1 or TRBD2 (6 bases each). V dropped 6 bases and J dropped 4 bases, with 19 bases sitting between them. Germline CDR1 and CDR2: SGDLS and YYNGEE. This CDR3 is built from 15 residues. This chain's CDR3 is CASTKTGGAAETQYF. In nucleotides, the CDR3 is TGTGCCAGCACCAAGACCGGGGGCGCCGCAGAGACCCAGTACTTC.

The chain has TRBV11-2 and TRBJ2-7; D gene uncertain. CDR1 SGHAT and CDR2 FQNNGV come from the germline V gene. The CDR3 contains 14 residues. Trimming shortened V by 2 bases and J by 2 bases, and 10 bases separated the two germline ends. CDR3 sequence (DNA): TGTGCCAGCAGCTTATATTCACGTACCTACGAGCAGTACTTC. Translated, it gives CASSLYSRTYEQYF.